This passage covers 6 T cell receptor beta chains from one sample sequenced in a study of T cells after yellow fever vaccination. TCRdb re-called the 5' RACE reads through MiXCR, storing one row per CDR3 protein. Among just over 300,000 distinct CDR3 sequences listed, roughly 3.5% were seen once. Sequencing used PBMCs, obtained on the day of the yellow fever booster vaccination. Receptors originate from a man younger than 35 who received the YFV17D yellow fever vaccine.

The chain recombines TRBV25-1 with TRBJ2-5; the D is unclear. V was clipped by 6 bases and J by 1 base, with 9 bases between them. The CDR3 extends over 13 amino acids. Germline-derived CDR1 and CDR2 are MGHDK and SYGVNS. CDR3 DNA sequence: TGTGCCAGCAGGGTGACATCCCAAGAGACCCAGTACTTC. Translation: CASRVTSQETQYF.

Many counts were recorded for this clonotype. The rearrangement joins TRBV29-1 to TRBJ1-2; TRBD1 aligns across 8 bases. The trim removed 6 bases at V and 10 bases at J, leaving 7 bases unmatched. The CDR3 extends over 11 amino acids. From germline, CDR1 is SQVTM and CDR2 ANQGSEA. The CDR3 coding sequence is TGCAGCGTAAGGACAGGGTCAGCCTACACCTTC. This encodes CSVRTGSAYTF.

This clonotype has at least ten counts. V and J are TRBV7-2 and TRBJ1-5; D is unclear. Trimming cost V 3 bases and J 5 bases, with 14 bases left between them. The CDR3 consists of 15 residues. From germline, CDR1 is SGHTA and CDR2 FQGNSA. CDR3 DNA sequence: TGTGCCAGCAGCTTGTTGGGCAGGACCGATCAGCCCCAGCATTTT. It codes for CASSLLGRTDQPQHF.

This clonotype was picked up many times. V and J are TRBV13 and TRBJ2-1; 7 positions agree with TRBD1. The CDR3 loop spans 15 amino acids. CDR1 and CDR2 (germline): PRHDT, FYEKMQ (reference sequence). V lost 3 bases to trimming and J lost 3 bases; unmatched junction nucleotides: 5. The CDR3 DNA follows: TGTGCCAGCAGCTTCGAGGGGGCGTACTACAATGAGCAGTTCTTC. Its translation: CASSFEGAYYNEQFF. The full variable domain, rest sourced from reference TRBV13 and TRBJ2-1, is AAGVIQSPRHLIKEKRETATLKCYPIPRHDTVYWYQQGPGQDPQFLISFYEKMQSDKGSIPDRFSAQQFSDYHSELNMSSLELGDSALYFCASSFEGAYYNEQFFGPGTRLTVL.

This clonotype was counted ten times or more. The rearrangement uses TRBV7-2 and TRBJ2-7, with TRBD1 matching 9 bases. J gave up 3 bases and V 5 bases, and 5 bases lay outside the gene matches. CDR3 length: 14 residues. Germline CDR1 SGHTA, CDR2 FQGNSA. In nucleotides, the CDR3 is TGTGCCAGCAGCCGGGGACAGGGCCACTACGAGCAGTACTTC. This codes for CASSRGQGHYEQYF.

The chain employs TRBV12-3 or TRBV12-4 and TRBJ1-4; unclear D gene. Trimming stripped 2 bases from V and 8 bases from J, with 12 bases between. CDR3 size: 14 residues. The CDR3 reads CASSLRDGGEKLFF. The CDR3 DNA reads as TGTGCCAGCAGTTTAAGAGATGGCGGAGAAAAACTGTTTTTT.